This T cell receptor (beta chain) was profiled in a study of CXCR3-negative and CXCR3-positive naive CD8 T cells. The method, 5' RACE with UMI labels, was used to prepare the TRB cDNA libraries. TCRdb re-called the 5' RACE reads and gives one entry per CDR3 protein, without DNA. The listing records about 42,000 distinct CDR3 sequences. The CDR3 length is 19 residues. This receptor was obtained from a human donor in good health. Some clones in this sample may be carry-over from other donors' samples. This chain joins TRBV12-3 or TRBV12-4 and TRBJ1-2; TCRdb's D gene call, TRBD1, goes unchecked for lack of DNA. Material for sequencing was naive CXCR3- CD8+ T cells from blood. Sample subset: CD45RO-CCR7+CD27+CD95- naive CD8+ T cells lacking CXCR3 (TNR3-). The chain's CDR3 is CASSLIEYGPSTPNYGYTF.